These T cell receptor beta chains were read from a single sample in a study of blood T cell repertoires in COVID-19. Profiling relied on immunoSEQ multiplex PCR, and the TCRdb table lists in-frame clones only, not all of them. Among nearly 70,000 clones listed, around 84% were seen once. The source material was peripheral blood. Every receptor here comes from a woman older than 75 with acute or convalescent COVID-19. Each CDR3 is given with its conserved first and last residue. D genes are given only for firm matches. Size values are once, few and many counts, or a class for expanded clones, and some rows have none.

V	J	size	D	DNA	CDR3
TRBV10-2	TRBJ2-2	few	TRBD2	TGCGCCAGCAATCCCGGGACTAGCAGCGGGGAGCTGTTTTTT	CASNPGTSSGELFF
TRBV10-3	TRBJ2-1	.	.	TGTGCCATCAGTGACGAGGGTTCCTACAATGAGCAGTTCTTC	CAISDEGSYNEQFF
TRBV27	TRBJ1-6	.	.	TGTGCCAGCAGTCCCGCCCCGGGGAGCAGTTCACCCCTCCACTTT	CASSPAPGSSSPLHF
TRBV6-5	TRBJ1-1	.	TRBD1	TGTGCCAGCAGTTACTTACGGACAGGGGTCGGGACTGAAGCTTTCTTT	CASSYLRTGVGTEAFF
TRBV29-1	TRBJ1-4	.	TRBD1	TGCAGCGTTATAAGGGACAGGGCCGGGGAAAAACTGTTTTTT	CSVIRDRAGEKLFF
TRBV6-1	TRBJ2-3	.	.	TGTGCCAGCAGTGTTCCCGTAGCTGTTAGCACAGATACGCAGTATTTT	CASSVPVAVSTDTQYF
TRBV7-9	TRBJ2-7	.	.	TGTGCCAGCAGATCAACGGAGACAGTCTATGGCTACGAGCAGTACTTC	CASRSTETVYGYEQYF
TRBV5-5	TRBJ2-3	.	TRBD2	TGTGCCAGCAGCTCCCCTCATTCTGGGGGGGGCACAGATACGCAGTATTTT	CASSSPHSGGGTDTQYF
TRBV28	TRBJ2-5	.	.	TGTGCCAGCAGTTTCAGGGGCGCGTTCCAAGAGACCCAGTACTTC	CASSFRGAFQETQYF
TRBV6-6	TRBJ1-5	.	TRBD1	TGTGCCAGCAGAGACAGGGGGCGCGGCAATCAGCCCCAGCATTTT	CASRDRGRGNQPQHF
TRBV11-2	TRBJ1-2	few	TRBD1	TGTGCCAGCAGCTGGGACAGGATAGCTAACTATGGCTACACCTTC	CASSWDRIANYGYTF
TRBV3-1/TRBV3-2	TRBJ2-7	.	TRBD2	TGTGCCAGCAGGACTAGCGGGACCTACGAGCAGTACTTC	CASRTSGTYEQYF
TRBV29-1	TRBJ1-1	few	TRBD1	TGCAGTGCCGGGACAGGCAACCTCATGAACACTGAAGCTTTCTTT	CSAGTGNLMNTEAFF
TRBV30	TRBJ1-6	.	.	TGTGCCTGGAGGACAGGCTATAATTCACCCCTCCACTTT	CAWRTGYNSPLHF
TRBV19	TRBJ2-1	.	TRBD1	TGTGCCAGTAGTGCGGACAGGGGGCGAGGCAATGAGCAGTTCTTC	CASSADRGRGNEQFF
TRBV6-5	TRBJ2-5	.	TRBD1	TGTGCCAGCAAAACCCGACAGGGTGGGTCGGAGACCCAGTACTTC	CASKTRQGGSETQYF
TRBV3-1/TRBV3-2	TRBJ1-1	.	.	TGTGCCAGCAGCCAGGGGGCGATATCTGAAGCTTTCTTT	CASSQGAISEAFF
TRBV29-1	TRBJ1-1	.	.	TGCAGCGTTCTGAGGCCTACTATGAACACTGAAGCTTTCTTT	CSVLRPTMNTEAFF
TRBV5-1	TRBJ2-1	.	.	TGCGCCAGCAGCTTGTCTTCAGCGGGTGCCTACAATGAGCAGTTCTTC	CASSLSSAGAYNEQFF
TRBV18	TRBJ2-7	.	.	TGTGCCAGCTCACCAACGGGGAAAGGGCTGAGTCCCTACGAGCAGTACTTC	CASSPTGKGLSPYEQYF
TRBV3-1/TRBV3-2	TRBJ1-1	.	.	TGTGCCAGCAGCCAGACGGGACTTGGCACTGAAGCTTTCTTT	CASSQTGLGTEAFF
TRBV4-2	TRBJ1-1	.	.	TGTGCCAGCAGCCAAGAAGGGGGCACTGAAGCTTTCTTT	CASSQEGGTEAFF
TRBV9	TRBJ1-3	.	.	TGTGCCAGCAGGGCGGGGTCCCCTGGAAACACCATATATTTT	CASRAGSPGNTIYF
TRBV19	TRBJ1-2	once	.	TGTGCCAGTAGTTCGCGCGGAAACTATGGCTACACCTTC	CASSSRGNYGYTF
TRBV20-1	TRBJ1-4	.	.	TGCAGTGCCTCGGGGGGGGAAAAACTGTTTTTT	CSASGGEKLFF
TRBV7-9	TRBJ1-4	.	.	TGTGCCAGCAGTTCTAACCAGGGTGTTGATGAAAAACTGTTTTTT	CASSSNQGVDEKLFF
TRBV7-2	TRBJ1-5	.	.	TGTGCCAGCAGCTTAGACGGACAGTGGAATCAGCCCCAGCATTTT	CASSLDGQWNQPQHF
TRBV5-5	TRBJ1-1	.	TRBD1	TGTGCCAGCAGCGGGGGGACAGGGGGCCTTAACACTGAAGCTTTCTTT	CASSGGTGGLNTEAFF
TRBV4-2	TRBJ2-2	.	TRBD1	TGTGCCAGCAGCCAATCCACCGGGACAGGGTTCACCGGGGAGCTGTTTTTT	CASSQSTGTGFTGELFF
TRBV6-5	TRBJ1-2	once	.	TGTGCCAGCAGTTACCGCCCTTCGGGGGAGGACTATGGCTACACCTTC	CASSYRPSGEDYGYTF
TRBV11-2	TRBJ1-6	.	.	TGTGCCAGCAGCGCAACAGGGAATCGATCACCCCTCCACTTT	CASSATGNRSPLHF
TRBV3-1/TRBV3-2	TRBJ2-7	.	TRBD2	TGTGCCAGCAGCCTCCGACTAGCGGGGTTCTACGAGCAGTACTTC	CASSLRLAGFYEQYF
TRBV6-5	TRBJ1-5	many	.	TGTGCCAGCAGACCCGGGACAACCGGTCAGCCCCAGCATTTT	CASRPGTTGQPQHF
TRBV18	TRBJ1-3	.	.	TGTGCCAGCTCACCACCGTATTCGTCTAACATATATTTT	CASSPPYSSNIYF
TRBV7-9	TRBJ1-1	.	TRBD1	TGTGCCAGCAGCTCGAGGGGGGACAGGGGGATGAACACTGAAGCTTTCTTT	CASSSRGDRGMNTEAFF
TRBV7-2	TRBJ2-7	few	.	TGTGCCAGCAGCTCCACCTACGAGCAGTACTTC	CASSSTYEQYF
TRBV7-3	TRBJ2-7	.	TRBD1	TGTGCCAGCAGCCCGGGACAGGGGACCTACGAGCAGTACTTC	CASSPGQGTYEQYF
TRBV7-9	TRBJ1-5	.	.	TGTGCCAGCAGCTTAGCCCCAGGGGAAGGACAGCCCCAGCATTTT	CASSLAPGEGQPQHF
TRBV7-9	TRBJ1-2	.	.	TGTGCCAGCAGCTTAGACAGTCTTAACTATGGCTACACCTTC	CASSLDSLNYGYTF
TRBV5-1	TRBJ2-3	.	TRBD2	TGCGCCAGCAGCTGGACTAGCGGGGCCCTGGGAGATACGCAGTATTTT	CASSWTSGALGDTQYF
TRBV5-1	TRBJ2-5	.	.	TGCGCCAGCAGCTTGGCCTTGACAGGTCCAGGGGAGACCCAGTACTTC	CASSLALTGPGETQYF
TRBV6-5	TRBJ2-3	.	TRBD2	TGTGCCAGCAGGAGCCTAGCGGGGGTTACAGATACGCAGTATTTT	CASRSLAGVTDTQYF
TRBV3-1/TRBV3-2	TRBJ1-2	few	TRBD1	TGTGCCAGCAGTTATACAGGGGACTATGGCTACACCTTC	CASSYTGDYGYTF
TRBV27	TRBJ1-3	.	.	TGTGCCAGCAGTCCGGGGGGCTGGGGAAACACCATATATTTT	CASSPGGWGNTIYF
TRBV5-1	TRBJ2-2	.	TRBD2	TGCGCCAGCAGCGAACGCGGGGGACTTTTAACCGGGGAGCTGTTTTTT	CASSERGGLLTGELFF
TRBV3-1/TRBV3-2	TRBJ1-2	.	.	TGTGCCAGCAGCCAACCGGGAGGGAACTATGGCTACACCTTC	CASSQPGGNYGYTF
TRBV6-5	TRBJ1-1	few	TRBD1	TGTGCCAGCAGTTACGTGGGACAGGGCACTGAAGCTTTCTTT	CASSYVGQGTEAFF
TRBV19	TRBJ2-7	.	.	TGTGCCAGTACCGTGACCGGGACATCGGGCTCCTACGAGCAGTACTTC	CASTVTGTSGSYEQYF
TRBV18	TRBJ1-1	.	.	TGTGCCAGCTCACCACTCGACAGTTTGAACACTGAAGCTTTCTTT	CASSPLDSLNTEAFF
TRBV19	TRBJ2-1	.	.	TGTGCCAGTAGTTCCCCCGGGATCTACAATGAGCAGTTCTTC	CASSSPGIYNEQFF
TRBV18	TRBJ2-1	.	.	TGTGCCAGCTCACCTGACAGACTCTACAATGAGCAGTTCTTC	CASSPDRLYNEQFF
TRBV10-3	TRBJ2-5	.	TRBD2	TGTGCCATCAGTGAGCCTAGCGGGGGTTCGAGGGAGACCCAGTACTTC	CAISEPSGGSRETQYF
TRBV4-1	TRBJ2-2	.	TRBD2	TGCGCCAGCAGCCTTGGACTAGCGGGGGCCCCTGAAGACCGGGGAGCTGTTTTT	CASSLGLAGAPEDRGAVF
TRBV23-1	TRBJ1-2	.	.	TGCGCCTCGTGGCTGGAAGCGGACAGCCAAACCAACTATGGCTACACCTTC	CASWLEADSQTNYGYTF
TRBV6-5	TRBJ1-5	once	TRBD1	TGTGCCAGCAGTTACGGGACAGGTATTAGCAATCAGCCCCAGCATTTT	CASSYGTGISNQPQHF
TRBV5-1	TRBJ1-2	.	.	TGCGCCAGCAGCTTAGACAGAACAGCGTATGGCTACACCTTC	CASSLDRTAYGYTF
TRBV27	TRBJ2-2	.	TRBD2	TGTGCCAGCAGAGAGGCGGGGGGGTGGTCGAACACCGGGGAGCTGTTTTTT	CASREAGGWSNTGELFF
TRBV7-2	TRBJ1-1	.	.	TGTGCCAGCAGCTTAAACGCGGACACTGAAGCTTTCTTT	CASSLNADTEAFF